The T cell receptor (beta chain) described here comes from a study of blood T cell repertoires in COVID-19. About the research overall: The United States, Italy and Spain provided the acute and convalescent COVID-19 samples. From T cells, B-cell-depleted T cells, or PBMCs came the material, which was cDNA or gDNA.

Patients of the Seattle cohort, enrolled during active infection, were followed longitudinally. This CDR3 has 15 residues. The J segment lost 7 bases and the V segment lost 0 bases, leaving 4 bases of the junction unmatched. Germline V gene data show CDR1 as PRHDT and CDR2 as FYEKMQ (reference sequence). Repertoires were generated with immunoSEQ multiplex PCR, while TCRdb's copy carries only in-frame clones and drops some. The data contain approximately 170,000 clones, about 85% of them singletons. The receptor was isolated from a man older than 75 with COVID-19, enrolled during active disease. Input material: peripheral blood. The chain carries TRBV13 and TRBJ1-5, with TRBD1 matching over 9 bases. In nucleotides, the CDR3 is TGTGCCAGCAGCTTAGGGGGACAGGGAGGACAGCCCCAGCATTTT. Its protein is CASSLGGQGGQPQHF.